The rows below give T cell receptor beta chains drawn from one sample of a study of blood T cells in healthy people across ages. TCRdb itself ran the 5' RACE reads through MiXCR, one entry per CDR3 protein. The sample consists of around 870,000 distinct CDR3 sequences, more than 25% of them appearing once. The sample taken for sequencing was blood. The source is a woman older than 75 in good health. CDR3s include the opening cysteine and the closing phenylalanine or tryptophan. Fields, in order: J gene, V gene, clone size, CDR3 length, D gene, CDR3 protein, CDR3 DNA. A D gene is named only where the DNA matches it firmly. Not all rows give a size; the values are once, few, many and, for expanded clones, a class.

TRBJ2-5 | TRBV5-1 | . | 13 | . | CAGRRGNQETQYF | TGCGCCGGCCGTCGGGGGAACCAAGAGACCCAGTACTTC
TRBJ1-2 | TRBV7-9 | few | 13 | . | CTSSLPNGYGYTF | TGTACCAGCAGCTTACCCAACGGCTATGGCTACACCTTC
TRBJ2-3 | TRBV20-1 | . | 12 | . | CSASIVTDTQYF | TGCAGTGCTAGCATCGTAACAGATACGCAGTATTTT
TRBJ2-7 | TRBV5-1 | . | 16 | TRBD1 | CASSITPGQGLGEQYF | TGCGCCAGCAGCATCACTCCGGGACAGGGTCTGGGGGAGCAGTACTTC
TRBJ1-2 | TRBV7-9 | many | 13 | . | CASSQGGPGGYTF | TGTGCCAGCAGCCAGGGTGGTCCCGGTGGCTACACCTTC
TRBJ1-2 | TRBV2 | once | 15 | TRBD1 | CASSGQGGPMGGCTF | TGTGCCAGCAGTGGACAGGGGGGACCTATGGGTGGCTGCACCTTC
TRBJ2-5 | TRBV5-1 | many | 16 | TRBD1 | CASSLGPTGGGETQYF | TGCGCCAGCAGCTTGGGGCCTACAGGGGGCGGAGAGACCCAGTACTTC
TRBJ2-5 | TRBV6-2/TRBV6-3 | . | 16 | . | CASSPLSSTALNEQYF | TGTGCCAGCAGCCCCCTTTCTAGCACGGCCCTCAATGAGCAGTACTTC
TRBJ1-2 | TRBV11-2 | many | 14 | . | CASSPNVGNYGYTF | TGTGCCAGCAGCCCAAATGTCGGGAACTATGGCTACACCTTC
TRBJ2-1 | TRBV7-2 | . | 15 | . | CASSPNVFSYNEQFF | TGTGCCAGCAGCCCTAACGTCTTCTCCTACAATGAGCAGTTCTTC
TRBJ1-6 | TRBV20-1 | . | 15 | TRBD1 | CSARDWDSGNSPLHF | TGCAGTGCTAGAGATTGGGACAGTGGCAATTCACCCCTCCACTTT
TRBJ2-1 | TRBV9 | . | 17 | TRBD2 | CASSVASGGASYNEQFF | TGTGCCAGCAGCGTAGCAAGCGGGGGGGCCTCCTACAATGAGCAGTTCTTC
TRBJ2-2 | TRBV9 | . | 15 | TRBD2 | CASSRAGDDTGERFF | TGTGCCAGCTCTCGAGCGGGGGACGACACCGGGGAGCGGTTTTTT
TRBJ2-3 | TRBV5-6 | few | 17 | . | CASSADPGTGGTDTQYF | TGTGCCAGCAGCGCTGATCCCGGGACTGGCGGAACAGATACGCAGTATTTT
TRBJ1-5 | TRBV6-2/TRBV6-3 | few | 14 | . | CASHARANNQPQHF | TGTGCCAGCCATGCCCGAGCCAACAATCAGCCCCAGCATTTT
TRBJ2-1 | TRBV5-1 | many | 13 | TRBD1 | CASSWATGDEQFF | TGCGCCAGCAGCTGGGCGACAGGGGATGAGCAGTTCTTC
TRBJ2-1 | TRBV6-6 | many | 14 | . | CASTFTGSYNEQFF | TGTGCCAGCACCTTTACGGGCTCCTACAATGAGCAGTTCTTC
TRBJ2-3 | TRBV6-6 | . | 17 | TRBD1 | CAGSYSNRGLGTDTQYF | TGTGCCGGCAGTTACTCTAACAGGGGGCTGGGGACAGATACGCAGTATTTT
TRBJ1-1 | TRBV9 | few | 13 | . | CASSVEGLAEAFF | TGTGCCAGCAGCGTAGAGGGTCTCGCTGAAGCTTTCTTT
TRBJ2-1 | TRBV19 | . | 13 | . | CASTTWNGNEQFF | TGTGCCAGTACCACCTGGAATGGAAATGAGCAGTTCTTC
TRBJ2-7 | TRBV11-2 | once | 14 | . | CASSSGLTSYEQYF | TGTGCCAGCAGCTCCGGACTGACATCCTACGAGCAGTACTTC
TRBJ2-1 | TRBV7-6 | . | 17 | TRBD2 | CASSRTRTSGGWGEQFF | TGTGCCAGCAGCCGAACTCGCACTAGCGGTGGGTGGGGTGAGCAGTTCTTC
TRBJ2-1 | TRBV5-1 | . | 13 | . | CASSRRTVGEQFF | TGCGCCAGCAGCAGAAGGACAGTGGGCGAGCAGTTCTTC
TRBJ1-2 | TRBV7-2 | . | 14 | . | CASSQSGTNYGYTF | TGTGCCAGCAGCCAATCAGGTACTAACTATGGCTACACCTTC
TRBJ2-6 | TRBV15 | many | 15 | . | CATGRPTSGANVLTF | TGTGCCACTGGGCGGCCTACCTCTGGGGCCAACGTCCTGACTTTC
TRBJ1-1 | TRBV2 | . | 16 | . | CASSPRRQSLNTEAFF | TGTGCCAGCAGCCCTAGGAGGCAGAGCTTGAACACTGAAGCTTTCTTT
TRBJ2-1 | TRBV14 | . | 16 | TRBD2 | CASSQSSGVQHNEQFF | TGTGCCAGCAGCCAAAGTAGCGGGGTGCAGCACAATGAGCAGTTCTTC
TRBJ2-7 | TRBV6-5 | . | 16 | . | CASSARGGPVPYEQYF | TGTGCCAGCAGCGCTAGGGGGGGCCCCGTCCCCTACGAGCAGTACTTC
TRBJ2-7 | TRBV5-1 | many | 15 | . | CASSLATGPAYEQYF | TGCGCCAGCAGCTTGGCCACCGGGCCCGCGTACGAGCAGTACTTC
TRBJ1-5 | TRBV20-1 | . | 15 | TRBD1 | CSASRTGFSNQPQHF | TGCAGTGCGAGCAGGACAGGATTTAGCAATCAGCCCCAGCATTTT
TRBJ2-7 | TRBV7-8 | many | 19 | . | CASSLGRMVDSHSSYEQYF | TGTGCCAGCAGCTTAGGGCGGATGGTCGATAGTCACAGCTCCTACGAGCAGTACTTC
TRBJ1-2 | TRBV15 | . | 16 | TRBD1 | CATSSGGQKSNYGYTF | TGTGCCACCAGCAGTGGGGGACAGAAATCTAACTATGGCTACACCTTC
TRBJ2-5 | TRBV27 | many | 15 | TRBD2 | CASSSGSGGAETQYF | TGTGCCAGCAGTTCAGGTAGCGGGGGTGCGGAGACCCAGTACTTC
TRBJ2-4 | TRBV18 | once | 16 | . | CASSPGPSLAKNVQYF | TGTGCCAGCTCACCGGGGCCCTCCTTAGCCAAAAACGTTCAGTACTTC
TRBJ2-5 | TRBV5-1 | many | 15 | TRBD1 | CASSRDRGRIETQYF | TGCGCCAGCAGCCGTGACAGGGGGCGGATCGAGACCCAGTACTTC
TRBJ2-7 | TRBV30 | . | 14 | TRBD1 | CAWRAGTGPYEQYF | TGTGCCTGGAGGGCCGGGACAGGACCCTACGAGCAGTACTTC
TRBJ1-4 | TRBV6-5 | . | 16 | TRBD1 | CASKLEGANTNEKLFF | TGTGCCAGCAAGCTAGAGGGGGCGAATACTAATGAAAAACTGTTTTTT
TRBJ2-3 | TRBV20-1 | once | 15 | TRBD2 | CSARDSGGIRDTQYF | TGCAGTGCTAGAGATAGCGGGGGAATAAGAGATACGCAGTATTTT
TRBJ1-5 | TRBV30 | . | 15 | . | CAWSNGGGGNQPQHF | TGTGCCTGGAGCAACGGGGGGGGCGGCAATCAGCCCCAGCATTTT
TRBJ2-7 | TRBV20-1 | many | 12 | . | CSASGVIYEQYF | TGCAGTGCTAGCGGGGTGATCTACGAGCAGTACTTC
TRBJ2-5 | TRBV24-1 | few | 15 | . | CATGDRGGPRETQYF | TGTGCCACCGGTGATAGGGGGGGCCCCCGGGAGACCCAGTACTTC
TRBJ1-5 | TRBV10-3 | . | 13 | . | CAIRGRDNQPQHF | TGTGCCATCAGGGGCAGGGACAATCAGCCCCAGCATTTT
TRBJ2-2 | TRBV7-9 | many | 14 | . | CASSQRANTGELFF | TGTGCCAGCAGCCAAAGGGCCAACACCGGGGAGCTGTTTTTT
TRBJ1-3 | TRBV7-8 | . | 16 | . | CASSLTGSLGGNTIYF | TGTGCCAGCAGCCTTACAGGGTCTCTTGGAGGAAACACCATATATTTT
TRBJ1-3 | TRBV20-1 | . | 15 | . | CSAASLGLTGNTIYF | TGCAGTGCTGCGAGCCTTGGGCTGACTGGAAACACCATATATTTT
TRBJ2-7 | TRBV19 | few | 15 | . | CASSIAAGTHNEQYF | TGTGCCAGTAGTATAGCTGCCGGGACGCACAATGAGCAGTACTTC